These 2 T cell receptor beta chains share one sample of origin, sequenced in a study of OX40 agonist ivuxolimab in advanced cancers. The method was immunoSEQ multiplex PCR; TCRdb's version includes in-frame clones alone and lacks a portion of them. Counted here are approximately 47,000 clones, approximately 90% occurring once; the ten biggest clones make up about a tenth. The sequencing here drew on CD4+ or CD8+ T cells sorted from blood, taken in a trial of the OX40 agonist ivuxolimab. The source is an adult with an advanced solid tumor such as melanoma, head and neck, liver or kidney cancer.

The V call is TRBV5-6, the J call TRBJ2-2; the match to TRBD1 covers 10 bases. V shed 3 bases, J shed 5 bases, and the junction held 10 bases outside the gene matches. This CDR3 is built from 17 residues. CDR1 is SGHDT, CDR2 YYEEEE, per germline. DNA for the CDR3: TGTGCCAGCAGCTCTAAGGAGACAGGGGGCTGGACCGGGGAGCTGTTTTTT. Protein: CASSSKETGGWTGELFF.

The chain uses TRBV9 and TRBJ2-7; no reliable D call. V was pared by 0 bases and J by 4 bases, with 14 bases between. The germline CDR1 and CDR2 sequences are SGDLS and YYNGEE. The CDR3 has 15 residues. DNA of the CDR3: TGTGCCAGCAGCGTAGTAGGCTTAGCTGGATACGAGCAGTACTTC. Translated: CASSVVGLAGYEQYF.